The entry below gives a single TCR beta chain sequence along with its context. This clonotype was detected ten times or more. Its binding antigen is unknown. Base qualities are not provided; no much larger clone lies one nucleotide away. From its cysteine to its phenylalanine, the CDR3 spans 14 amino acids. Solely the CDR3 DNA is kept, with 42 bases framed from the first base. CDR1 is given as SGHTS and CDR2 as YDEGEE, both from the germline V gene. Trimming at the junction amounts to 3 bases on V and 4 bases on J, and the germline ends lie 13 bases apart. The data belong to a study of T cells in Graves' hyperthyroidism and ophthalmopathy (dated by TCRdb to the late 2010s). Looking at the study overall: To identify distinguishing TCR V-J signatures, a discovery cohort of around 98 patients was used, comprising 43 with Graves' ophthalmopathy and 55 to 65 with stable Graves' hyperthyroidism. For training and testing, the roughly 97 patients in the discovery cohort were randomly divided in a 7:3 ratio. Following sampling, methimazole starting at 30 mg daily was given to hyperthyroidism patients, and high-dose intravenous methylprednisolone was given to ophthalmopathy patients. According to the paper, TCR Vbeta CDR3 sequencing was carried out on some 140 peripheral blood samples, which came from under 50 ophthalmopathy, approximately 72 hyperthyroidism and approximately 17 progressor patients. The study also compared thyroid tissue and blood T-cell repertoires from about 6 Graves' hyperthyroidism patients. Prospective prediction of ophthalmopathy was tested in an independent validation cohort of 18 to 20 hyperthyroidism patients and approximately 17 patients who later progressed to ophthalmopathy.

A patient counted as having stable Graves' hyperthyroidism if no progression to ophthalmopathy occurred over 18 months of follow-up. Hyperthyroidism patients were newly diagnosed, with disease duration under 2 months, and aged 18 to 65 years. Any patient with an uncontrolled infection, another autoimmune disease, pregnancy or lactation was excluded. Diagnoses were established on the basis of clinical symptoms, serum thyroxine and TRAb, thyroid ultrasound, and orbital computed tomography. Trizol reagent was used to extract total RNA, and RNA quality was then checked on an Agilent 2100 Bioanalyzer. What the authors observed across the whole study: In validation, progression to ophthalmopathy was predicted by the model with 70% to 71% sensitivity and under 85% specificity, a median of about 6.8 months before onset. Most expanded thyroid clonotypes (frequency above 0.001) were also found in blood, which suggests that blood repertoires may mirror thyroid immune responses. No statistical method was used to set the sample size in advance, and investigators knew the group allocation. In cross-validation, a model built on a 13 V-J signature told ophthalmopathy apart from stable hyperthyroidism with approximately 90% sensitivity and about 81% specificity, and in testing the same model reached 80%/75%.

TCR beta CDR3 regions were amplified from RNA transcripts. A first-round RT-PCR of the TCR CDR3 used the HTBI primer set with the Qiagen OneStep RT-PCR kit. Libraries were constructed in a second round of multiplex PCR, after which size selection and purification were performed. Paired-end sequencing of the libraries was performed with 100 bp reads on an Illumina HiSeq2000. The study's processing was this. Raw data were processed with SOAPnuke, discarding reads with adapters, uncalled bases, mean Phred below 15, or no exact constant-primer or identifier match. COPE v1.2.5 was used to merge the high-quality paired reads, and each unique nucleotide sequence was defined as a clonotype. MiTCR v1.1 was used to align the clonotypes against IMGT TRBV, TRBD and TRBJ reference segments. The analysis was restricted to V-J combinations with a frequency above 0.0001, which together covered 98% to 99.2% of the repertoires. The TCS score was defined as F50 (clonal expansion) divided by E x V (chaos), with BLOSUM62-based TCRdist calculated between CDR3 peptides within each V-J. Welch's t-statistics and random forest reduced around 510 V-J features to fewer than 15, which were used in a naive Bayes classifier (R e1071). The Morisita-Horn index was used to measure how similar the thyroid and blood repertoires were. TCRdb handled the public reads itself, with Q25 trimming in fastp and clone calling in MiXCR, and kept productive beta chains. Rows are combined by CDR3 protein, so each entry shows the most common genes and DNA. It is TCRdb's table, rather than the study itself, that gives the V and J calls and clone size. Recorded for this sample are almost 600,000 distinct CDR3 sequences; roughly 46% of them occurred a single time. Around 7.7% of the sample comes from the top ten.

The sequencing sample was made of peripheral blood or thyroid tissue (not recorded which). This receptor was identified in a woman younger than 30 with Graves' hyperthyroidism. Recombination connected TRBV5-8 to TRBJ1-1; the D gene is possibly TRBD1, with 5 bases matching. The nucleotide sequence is TGTGCCAGCAGCTCCTTGCCCAGGGTCACTGAAGCTTTCTTT. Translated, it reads CASSSLPRVTEAFF.